This TCR beta chain is drawn from a study of human T cells and chemical hapten exposure. About the study: The study lasted 20 to 25 weeks, and patients were dosed weekly with diphenylcyclopropenone on the scalp throughout.

This clonotype was picked up a small number of times. The library tagged individual cDNA molecules with unique molecular identifiers. The authors' processing: Samples had a median of around 91,000 TCRs, ranging roughly 20,000 to 690,600. TCRdb re-called the RACE reads through MiXCR, storing one row per CDR3 protein. None of the V and J calls come from the authors' own analysis; TCRdb made them. This table holds some 74,000 distinct CDR3 sequences, roughly 13% found once. Time point defined: patch test 3, about 24 weeks after DPC sensitization. Indicated treatment: therapeutic diphenylcyclopropenone sensitization with weekly scalp DPC. RNA extraction used unfractionated whole blood as the source of total RNA. V trimming: 6 bases; J trimming: 8 bases; junction bases outside the gene matches: 11. Germline V gives CDR1 MNHNS, CDR2 SASEGT. The CDR3 runs 14 residues.

This TCR was sampled from a woman aged 45-65 years with alopecia areata. Some clones in this sample may be carry-over from other donors' samples. Sequencing was performed on whole blood, taken in connection with sensitization to the hapten diphenylcyclopropenone (DPC). The chain is built from TRBV6-1 and TRBJ1-2; 8 bases match TRBD1. CDR3 loop: CASRARDRSGGYTF. As DNA, the CDR3 is TGTGCCAGCAGGGCACGGGACAGGTCTGGCGGCTACACCTTC.